The rows below give T cell receptor beta chains drawn from one sample of a study of shared clonotypes between healthy human individuals. Assay: immunoSEQ multiplex PCR; the TCRdb copy retains only in-frame clones and omits some. The data show around 700,000 clones, around three quarters seen once. Source material: memory CD4+ T cells sorted from blood. The receptors here all came from a woman in her 30s in good health. The CDR3 runs from the conserved cysteine through the conserved F or W. Fields, in order: clone size, V gene, CDR3 length, J gene, CDR3 protein. Clone size, where shown, is once, few, many, or a class for clones that have expanded.

.,TRBV6-6,15,TRBJ1-1,CASSPYGGRNTEAFF
once,TRBV19,15,TRBJ1-5,CASSIVFQGGQPQHF
.,TRBV5-5,14,TRBJ2-2,CASRWTGGTGELFF
.,TRBV5-6,15,TRBJ1-2,CASSLGLEYDYGYTF
.,TRBV28,15,TRBJ2-7,CASSSTGTGGYEQYF
.,TRBV28,15,TRBJ1-2,CASSPTGGLNYGYTF
few,TRBV21-1,15,TRBJ1-1,CASSALGYRGGKAFF
.,TRBV2,14,TRBJ1-5,CASSATRGNQPQHF
few,TRBV6-1,18,TRBJ1-5,CASSEAYSGAYSNQPQHF
.,TRBV27,16,TRBJ1-4,CASSPRQGAGREKLFF
.,TRBV28,11,TRBJ1-1,CASQKVRGAFF
.,TRBV7-2,14,TRBJ2-5,CASSLDTTQETQYF
.,TRBV6-5,15,TRBJ2-3,CASSWQAGGTDTQYF
.,TRBV5-1,13,TRBJ2-1,CASQRTGGHEQFF
.,TRBV29-1,16,TRBJ1-5,CSVGLPGGLSNQPQHF
once,TRBV20-1,11,TRBJ1-1,CSASPGTEAFF
.,TRBV28,11,TRBJ2-3,CASTVMGTQYF
.,TRBV7-9,12,TRBJ1-2,CASTLDEKGYTF
.,TRBV28,13,TRBJ1-2,CASTLWTDGGYTF
.,TRBV29-1,15,TRBJ2-1,CSANGLAGGLNEQFF
once,TRBV25-1,10,TRBJ2-4,CASSGNIQYF
.,TRBV5-1,18,TRBJ2-4,CASSPSSSSGVGKNIQYF
.,TRBV30,13,TRBJ2-5,CAWSARLQETQYF
.,TRBV5-1,15,TRBJ2-2,CASSKTGYDSGELFF
.,TRBV14,17,TRBJ2-2,CASSQDLLRGRTGELFF
.,TRBV5-1,13,TRBJ2-1,CASSLAGGNEQFF
once,TRBV7-8,15,TRBJ2-2,CASSLVETTTGELFF
.,TRBV5-1,15,TRBJ1-4,CASSLEGFGSEKLFF
.,TRBV5-4,17,TRBJ2-1,CASSSPTVAGDGNEQFF
.,TRBV2,15,TRBJ1-5,CASSGTVIGNQPQHF
.,TRBV27,14,TRBJ2-7,CASREKREGFEQYF
.,TRBV6-1,14,TRBJ1-5,CATARDRGNQPQHF
.,TRBV7-3,14,TRBJ2-3,CASSHRQSTDTQYF
.,TRBV30,12,TRBJ2-2,CAQQGRVGELFF
few,TRBV28,15,TRBJ1-1,CASRHSRPMNTEAFF
many,TRBV10-3,16,TRBJ2-2,CAISESQGMGTGELFF
once,TRBV19,14,TRBJ1-2,CASSIEPDSYGYTF
.,TRBV4-1,14,TRBJ2-2,CASSQVGGTGELFF
.,TRBV2,14,TRBJ1-5,CASTPQGGNQPQHF
.,TRBV12-5,19,TRBJ2-7,CASGLVGPPLVATSYEQYF
.,TRBV9,13,.,CASRRTSGYEQYF
many,TRBV5-1,13,TRBJ2-7,CASSLDLTGEQYF
few,TRBV28,17,TRBJ2-7,CASSLSRSLLGTWEQYF
.,TRBV28,13,TRBJ1-3,CASSFQSGNTIYF
.,TRBV7-2,13,TRBJ2-1,CASSFGFAYEQFF
.,TRBV30,13,TRBJ2-1,CAGVDRAHSEQFF
.,TRBV4-1,14,TRBJ2-7,CASSPGTVGYEQYF
.,TRBV5-1,12,TRBJ2-1,CASSLLAYEQFF
many,TRBV5-1,15,TRBJ2-3,CASSLDGQLTDTQYF